This TCR beta chain comes out of a study of control samples from healthy donors and cancer patients. Trimming removed 5 bases from V and 3 bases from J, with 8 bases in between. CDR3 length: 13 residues. The germline V gene has CDR1 MNHEY and CDR2 SVGAGI. Sequencing used immunoSEQ multiplex PCR; TCRdb keeps in-frame clones, though not all of them. The sample has tens of thousands of clones, around nine tenths seen once. The genes are TRBV6-5 and TRBJ1-5; D remains ambiguous. The source material was blood. The TCR was taken from a woman in her sixties or seventies in good health. CDR3 sequence: CASSRRNNQPQHF. For the CDR3, the DNA is TGTGCCAGCAGTCGACGGAACAATCAGCCCCAGCATTTT.